One T cell receptor beta chain is described in this entry. Its target is not known. This sample also contains other DNA sequences that code for the same CDR3. Here immunoSEQ multiplex PCR was the method, and the copy in TCRdb shows in-frame clones only, minus some. The data contain about 150,000 clones, 90% of them singletons. The CDR3 has 12 amino acids. Germline V gives CDR1 SGDLS, CDR2 YYNGEE. With 7 bases removed from V and 4 bases from J, the gap between germline ends came to 8 bases. This entry is derived from a study of T cell responses to AZD1222 COVID-19 vaccine. Study context: Researchers grouped second doses given at about 4 or about 12 weeks into one pool.

Overall study results and limits: Mostly white British, mostly female donors; authors suggested clonal diversity may be underestimated. Sampling captured repertoires only after the peak T cell response. Recipients of two AZD1222 doses showed rising Spike-specific TCR breadth and depth.

The material sequenced was peripheral blood, taken on day 0 of AZD1222 vaccination. The chain couples TRBV9 to TRBJ1-4; D remains unclear. This clonotype originated in an adult in good health. The CDR3 DNA sequence: TGTGCCAGCTCTAGAGATAATGAAAAACTGTTTTTT. Protein: CASSRDNEKLFF.